This entry features one TCR beta chain sequence. Its antigen remains unidentified. Profiled with immunoSEQ multiplex PCR; TCRdb holds only in-frame clones, not every one. The sample yields roughly 24,000 clones, roughly four fifths seen once. Antigen-specific CD4+ T cells were expanded with viral peptide pools in the ViraFEST assay before sequencing. Isolation of CD4+ T cells took place after ten to eleven days of culture. The study found no prior SARS-CoV-2 infection in the vaccine recipients, who tested negative for nucleocapsid antibodies. Roughly 1.8 million PBMC per well received 7.5 to 10 IU/ml IL-2 and approximately 9.2 ug/ml peptides in culture. Per the germline V gene, CDR1 is SEHNR and CDR2 is FQNEAQ (reference sequence). The V and J ends lost 8 bases and 0 bases respectively, with 13 bases between them. The CDR3 loop spans 15 amino acids. This sample was taken from a study of vaccination effects on CD4 cells after COVID-19.

The chain is built from TRBV7-9 and TRBJ1-4, with no clear D. This clonotype originated in a human donor who received a COVID-19 vaccine. The sequencing used CD4+ T cells from PBMCs cultured with SARS-CoV-2 spike peptides, collected before COVID-19 vaccination. The chain's CDR3 is CASAAWVSTNEKLFF. The CDR3 region has the DNA TGTGCCAGCGCAGCTTGGGTATCAACTAATGAAAAACTGTTTTTT.